This T cell receptor beta chain is from a study of T-cell memory formation after mild COVID-19. Study-level information: TCR clusters were mostly confined to one donor each.

This clonotype was seen a handful of times. Its antigen is currently unknown. TCRdb redid the calling of the 5' RACE reads with MiXCR, one entry per CDR3 protein. The sample lists about 130,000 distinct CDR3 sequences, about 6.5% occurring once. The germline CDR1 and CDR2 sequences are DFQATT and SNEGSKA (reference sequence). CDR3 size: 11 residues. V was shortened by 2 bases and J by 15 bases, with 15 bases between the two germline ends. Study-wide findings and caveats: The main location of contracting CD4+ clones was CM and EM, and that of contracting CD8+ clones was EMRA. The pre-infection memory compartment contained some responding clones, suggesting cross-reactive memory joined.

This clonotype was obtained from an adult woman who had mild COVID-19 (a few samples of this study predate the infection). Cell type and time point are not known. Sequenced material: PBMCs or a T cell subset sorted from them (not recorded which). The chain recombines TRBV20-1 with TRBJ2-3; no firm D call. The CDR3 sequence: CSARNTPSRYF. As DNA, the CDR3 is TGCAGTGCTAGAAACACCCCGAGTAGATATTTT.